These T cell receptor beta chains were read from a single sample in a study of shared clonotypes between healthy human individuals. Sequencing was performed with immunoSEQ multiplex PCR; in TCRdb, only in-frame clones are kept and a portion is missing. The sample lists hundreds of thousands of clones, 70% to 80% occurring once. Material for sequencing was PBMCs. These receptor sequences come from a woman in her forties in good health. Some clones in this sample may be carry-over from other donors' samples. CDR3s include the opening cysteine and the closing phenylalanine or tryptophan. D genes are given only for firm matches. Size is stated for part of the rows, as once, few or many counts, or as a class when the clone is expanded.

clone_size: -
j_call: TRBJ2-1
v_call: TRBV9
d_call: -
cdr3_aa: CASSVAAGQYNEQFF
cdr3_nt: TGTGCCAGCAGCGTAGCGGCGGGTCAATACAATGAGCAGTTCTTC

clone_size: -
j_call: TRBJ1-4
v_call: TRBV5-4
d_call: TRBD1
cdr3_aa: CASSLGDRNNEKLFF
cdr3_nt: TGTGCCAGCAGCTTGGGGGACAGAAATAATGAAAAACTGTTTTTT

clone_size: -
j_call: TRBJ2-7
v_call: TRBV10-2
d_call: TRBD1
cdr3_aa: CASSIQGAGFYEQYF
cdr3_nt: TGCGCCAGCAGTATACAGGGGGCGGGTTTCTACGAGCAGTACTTC

clone_size: -
j_call: TRBJ2-7
v_call: TRBV6-5
d_call: TRBD2
cdr3_aa: CASSYQTSSGSYEQYF
cdr3_nt: TGTGCCAGCAGTTACCAAACGTCTAGCGGGAGTTACGAGCAGTACTTC

clone_size: -
j_call: TRBJ2-6
v_call: TRBV28
d_call: -
cdr3_aa: CASSPLGSGANVLTF
cdr3_nt: TGTGCCAGCAGTCCGTTGGGCTCTGGGGCCAACGTCCTGACTTTC

clone_size: once
j_call: TRBJ2-7
v_call: TRBV5-1
d_call: TRBD2
cdr3_aa: CASSLWSGRSYEQYF
cdr3_nt: TGCGCCAGCAGCTTGTGGAGCGGGAGGTCCTACGAGCAGTACTTC

clone_size: once
j_call: TRBJ2-3
v_call: TRBV11-1
d_call: TRBD2
cdr3_aa: CASSLGKVLAVADTQYF
cdr3_nt: TGTGCCAGCAGCTTAGGCAAGGTACTAGCGGTAGCAGATACGCAGTATTTT

clone_size: few
j_call: TRBJ2-1
v_call: TRBV6-5
d_call: TRBD2
cdr3_aa: CASSRTSGRSNEQFF
cdr3_nt: TGTGCCAGCAGTAGGACTAGCGGGAGGAGCAATGAGCAGTTCTTC

clone_size: few
j_call: TRBJ1-4
v_call: TRBV29-1
d_call: -
cdr3_aa: CSVGSNNEKLFF
cdr3_nt: TGCAGCGTTGGAAGCAATAATGAAAAACTGTTTTTT

clone_size: -
j_call: TRBJ2-5
v_call: TRBV20-1
d_call: -
cdr3_aa: CSARRQATQYF
cdr3_nt: TGCAGTGCTAGACGGCAGGCGACCCAGTACTTC

clone_size: -
j_call: TRBJ2-7
v_call: TRBV10-3
d_call: TRBD1
cdr3_aa: CAISEMDRAPYF
cdr3_nt: TGTGCCATCAGTGAGATGGACAGGGCGCCGTACTTC

clone_size: -
j_call: TRBJ2-5
v_call: TRBV28
d_call: -
cdr3_aa: CASSSHRKTQYF
cdr3_nt: TGTGCCAGCAGTTCCCACCGAAAGACCCAGTACTTC

clone_size: -
j_call: TRBJ2-1
v_call: TRBV28
d_call: -
cdr3_aa: CASSTTGSGSYNEQFF
cdr3_nt: TGTGCCAGCAGTACCACAGGGTCGGGCTCCTACAATGAGCAGTTCTTC